This TCR beta chain emerged from a study of PD-L1 blockade in urothelial cancer. Study background: The number of prior chemotherapy regimens per patient was 0 to 3. Samples came from 3 weeks, at the second dose, and 6 weeks into treatment. Study-level results: Expansion of tumor-associated blood clones at 3 weeks was greater in durable-benefit patients.

About this clone itself: The antigen is unknown.

V was pared by 6 bases and J by 0 bases, with 4 bases of the junction left unmatched. Germline loops: CDR1 MNHNY, CDR2 SVGAGI (reference sequence). This CDR3 contains 14 residues. Synthetically made TCR analog templates were put into each PCR as spikes. Clones were sequenced by immunoSEQ multiplex PCR, and TCRdb holds only the in-frame ones, with some missing. The sample carries around 100,000 clones, about 91% recorded once. The gene calls are TRBV6-6 and TRBJ2-5, with 7 nucleotides matching TRBD1. The source is a woman older than 75 with urothelial cancer. The sequencing used PBMCs, collected around atezolizumab (anti-PD-L1) treatment. In DNA form, the CDR3 reads TGTGCCAGCAGAAAGGGACAGAACCAAGAGACCCAGTACTTC. Amino acid sequence: CASRKGQNQETQYF.